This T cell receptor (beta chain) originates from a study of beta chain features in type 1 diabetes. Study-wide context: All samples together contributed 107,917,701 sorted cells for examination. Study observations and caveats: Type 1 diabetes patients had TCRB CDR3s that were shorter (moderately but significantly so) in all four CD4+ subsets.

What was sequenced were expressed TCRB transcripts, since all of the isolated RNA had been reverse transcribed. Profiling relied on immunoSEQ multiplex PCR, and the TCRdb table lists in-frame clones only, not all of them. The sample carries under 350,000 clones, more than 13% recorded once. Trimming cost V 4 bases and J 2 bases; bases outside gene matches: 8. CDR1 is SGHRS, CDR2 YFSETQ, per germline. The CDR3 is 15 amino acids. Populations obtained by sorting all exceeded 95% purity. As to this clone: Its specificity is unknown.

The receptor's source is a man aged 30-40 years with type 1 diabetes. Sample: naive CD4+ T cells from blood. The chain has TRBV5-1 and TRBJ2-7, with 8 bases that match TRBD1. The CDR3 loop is CASSNGTGNTYEQYF. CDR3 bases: TGCGCCAGCAGCAATGGGACAGGCAACACCTACGAGCAGTACTTC.